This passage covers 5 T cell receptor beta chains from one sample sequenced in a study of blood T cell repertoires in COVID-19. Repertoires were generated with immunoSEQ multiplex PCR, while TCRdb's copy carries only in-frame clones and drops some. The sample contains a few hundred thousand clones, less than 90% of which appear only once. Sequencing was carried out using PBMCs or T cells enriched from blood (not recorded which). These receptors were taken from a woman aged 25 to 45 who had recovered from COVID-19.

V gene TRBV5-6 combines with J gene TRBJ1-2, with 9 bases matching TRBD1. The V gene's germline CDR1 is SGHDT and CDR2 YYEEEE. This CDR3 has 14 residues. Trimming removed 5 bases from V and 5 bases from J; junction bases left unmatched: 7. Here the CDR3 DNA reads TGTGCCAGCAGTTACAGGGGGCAAAGGTATGGCTACACCTTC. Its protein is CASSYRGQRYGYTF.

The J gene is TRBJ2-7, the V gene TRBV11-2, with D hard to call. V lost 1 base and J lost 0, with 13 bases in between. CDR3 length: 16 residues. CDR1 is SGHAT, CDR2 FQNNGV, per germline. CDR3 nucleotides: TGTGCCAGCAGCTTAGTGTATTTTGGCAGCTCCTACGAGCAGTACTTC. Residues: CASSLVYFGSSYEQYF.

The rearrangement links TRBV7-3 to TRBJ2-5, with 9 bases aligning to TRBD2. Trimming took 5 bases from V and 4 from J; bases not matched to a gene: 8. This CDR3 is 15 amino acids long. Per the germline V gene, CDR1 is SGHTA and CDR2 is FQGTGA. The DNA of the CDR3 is TGTGCCAGCAGCCAACAAGCGGGGGGAACAGAGACCCAGTACTTC. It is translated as CASSQQAGGTETQYF.

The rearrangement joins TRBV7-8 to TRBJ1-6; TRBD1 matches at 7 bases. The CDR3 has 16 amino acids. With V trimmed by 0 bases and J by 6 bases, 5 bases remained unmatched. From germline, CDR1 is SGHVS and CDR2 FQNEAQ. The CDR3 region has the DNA TGTGCCAGCAGCTTAGCCCGGACAGGCTTTAATTCACCCCTCCACTTT. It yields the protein CASSLARTGFNSPLHF.

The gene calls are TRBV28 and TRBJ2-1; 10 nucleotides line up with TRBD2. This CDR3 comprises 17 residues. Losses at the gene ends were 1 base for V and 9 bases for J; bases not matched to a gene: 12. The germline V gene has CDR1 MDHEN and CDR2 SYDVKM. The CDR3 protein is CASSLSGAGGPLAEQFF. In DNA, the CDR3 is TGTGCCAGCAGTTTATCCGGAGCGGGAGGGCCGCTTGCTGAGCAGTTCTTC.